This is a list of T cell receptor beta chains from one sample in a study of T cell responses to AZD1222 COVID-19 vaccine. Clones were sequenced by immunoSEQ multiplex PCR, and TCRdb holds only the in-frame ones, with some missing. The data contain 140,000 to 150,000 clones, roughly 91% of them seen just once; the ten biggest clones take up less than 2%. Source: peripheral blood, taken on day 0 of AZD1222 vaccination. Receptors originate from an adult in good health. CDR3s include the opening cysteine and the closing phenylalanine or tryptophan. Each record gives: clone size, V gene, J gene, D gene, CDR3 protein, CDR3 DNA. A D gene is named only where the DNA matches it firmly. Expanded clones are given a class, and other clones once, few, many or no size at all.

>-|TRBV19|TRBJ1-2|-
CATHRDSNYGYTF
TGTGCCACCCACCGTGATTCTAACTATGGCTACACCTTC
>-|TRBV25-1|TRBJ2-7|TRBD2
CASSDLGLAGYEQYF
TGTGCCAGCAGTGACTTGGGACTAGCGGGATACGAGCAGTACTTC
>-|TRBV12-3/TRBV12-4|TRBJ1-5|-
CASSPPRTQPQHF
TGTGCCAGCAGCCCCCCTAGAACTCAGCCCCAGCATTTT
>-|TRBV3-1/TRBV3-2|TRBJ2-1|-
CASSQEGQGGYNEQFF
TGTGCCAGCAGCCAAGAAGGTCAGGGAGGCTACAATGAGCAGTTCTTC
>-|TRBV18|TRBJ2-5|-
CASSPLHERSETQYF
TGTGCCAGCTCACCACTTCACGAACGGTCAGAGACCCAGTACTTC
>few|TRBV29-1|TRBJ2-1|-
CSVEGGGQIAYNEQFF
TGCAGCGTTGAAGGGGGCGGGCAGATAGCCTACAATGAGCAGTTCTTC
>-|TRBV4-1|TRBJ1-1|-
CASSPRTGLKKAFF
TGCGCCAGCAGCCCGAGAACAGGGTTGAAGAAGGCTTTCTTT
>-|TRBV5-8|TRBJ2-7|-
CASSLWDNSYEQYF
TGTGCCAGCAGCTTGTGGGACAACTCCTACGAGCAGTACTTC
>-|TRBV7-8|TRBJ2-7|-
CASSLVGTPSYEQYF
TGTGCCAGCAGCTTAGTCGGGACACCCTCCTACGAGCAGTACTTC
>-|TRBV3-1/TRBV3-2|TRBJ1-1|-
CASSQGGRPNTEAFF
TGTGCCAGCAGCCAAGGAGGACGGCCGAACACTGAAGCTTTCTTT
>-|TRBV7-8|TRBJ2-5|-
CASSLDRVGTQYF
TGTGCCAGCAGCTTAGATCGGGTGGGGACCCAGTACTTC
>-|TRBV7-8|TRBJ1-4|TRBD1
CASSYGQGNFEKLFF
TGTGCCAGCAGCTACGGACAGGGAAATTTCGAAAAACTGTTTTTT
>-|TRBV7-2|TRBJ2-3|TRBD2
CASSLRTSGGNTQYF
TGTGCCAGCAGCTTACGGACTAGCGGGGGAAATACGCAGTATTTT
>-|TRBV9|TRBJ1-1|-
CASSVDSNTEAFF
TGTGCCAGCAGCGTAGATTCGAACACTGAAGCTTTCTTT
>-|TRBV19|TRBJ1-2|-
CASSVEKGFWVYGYTF
TGTGCCAGTAGTGTAGAAAAAGGGTTCTGGGTCTATGGCTACACCTTC
>once|TRBV2|TRBJ1-4|-
CASTKGASIDQKLFF
TGTGCCAGCACCAAAGGAGCGAGCATAGATCAAAAACTGTTTTTT